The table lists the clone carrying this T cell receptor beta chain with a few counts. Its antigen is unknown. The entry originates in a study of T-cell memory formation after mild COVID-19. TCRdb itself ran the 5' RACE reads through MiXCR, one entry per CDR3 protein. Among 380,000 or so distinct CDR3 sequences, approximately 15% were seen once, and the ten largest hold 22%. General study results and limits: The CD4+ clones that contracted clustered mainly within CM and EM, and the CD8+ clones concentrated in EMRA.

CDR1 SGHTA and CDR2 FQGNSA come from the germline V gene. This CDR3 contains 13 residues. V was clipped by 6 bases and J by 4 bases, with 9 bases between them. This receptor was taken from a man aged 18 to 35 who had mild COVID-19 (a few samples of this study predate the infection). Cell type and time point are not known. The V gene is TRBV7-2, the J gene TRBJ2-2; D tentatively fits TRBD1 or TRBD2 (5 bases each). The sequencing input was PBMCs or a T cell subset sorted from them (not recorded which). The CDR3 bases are TGTGCCAGCAGGGAGAGGGGCACCGGGGAGCTGTTTTTT. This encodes CASRERGTGELFF.